This T cell receptor beta chain derives from a study of T cell responses to AZD1222 COVID-19 vaccine (dated by TCRdb to the early 2020s). A note on the overall study: AZD1222 recipients whose second dose came at about 4 weeks and those whose second dose came at about 12 weeks were combined into one group, since spike-specific TCR depth and breadth did not differ between the two schedules. TCR sequencing covered 230 or so trial participants: around 210 given two doses of AZD1222 and some 25 given two doses of MenACWY control vaccine. Enrollment into the trials was organized by age into subgroups of 18-55, 56-69 and 70-plus years, and those subgroups contained roughly 150, 30 and 60 TCR-sequenced participants, respectively. What the study reported, not specific to this receptor: After two AZD1222 doses, spike-specific TCR breadth and depth were significantly higher than at day 0 and than in MenACWY recipients. In the small 56-69-year group, the increase in depth fell short of significance, most likely because of low power. Nearly half of unique spike-specific TCRs reportedly recognized epitopes outside regions mutated in the B.1.351 and B.1.1.7 variants. Conclusions about previously exposed vaccinees are limited, since just six AZD1222 recipients were seropositive for SARS-CoV-2 at baseline. Participants were mostly white British and included more females than males, and it was suggested by the authors that clonal diversity may have been underestimated. Because no day 14 peak-response samples were available, the repertoires could be characterized only after the peak T cell response. The whole spike protein was spanned by vaccine-associated CD4 TCRs, and dominant responses were seen in regions 160-218 and 743-854.

In the case of this clone: Its antigen specificity is not known. The input lacks base qualities; no much larger clone sits a single base away.

The label giving this sample's time point can be read as: baseline before first vaccination. The vaccinee samples were drawn from two UK trials, COV001 and COV002, one of which was a single-blind randomized controlled phase 2/3 trial testing AZD1222 (ChAdOx1 nCoV-19) in healthy adults. For TCRbeta chain sequencing, PBMC samples were collected from trial participants at day 0 and at day 28 after the second dose. Trimming takes 5 bases from V and 2 bases from J, and the germline ends sit 12 bases apart. The CDR3 measures 14 amino acids from cysteine to phenylalanine. Kept here is only the CDR3 DNA, which spans 42 bases and is read in frame from base 1. The germline V gene supplies CDR1 MNHEY and CDR2 SVGAGI. The CDR3 regions of human TCRbeta chains were analyzed by immunosequencing. From the authors' description of their analysis: Repertoire TCRs were matched against a reference library of SARS-CoV-2-specific TCRs generated with the MIRA antigen-specificity platform. Breadth meant the fraction of unique TCRs that were SARS-CoV-2-associated, whereas depth meant the fraction of total T cells that were SARS-CoV-2-associated. Using the MIRA data, each spike-specific TCR was assigned both to the spike region to which the TCR was reactive and to a CD4 or CD8 class. Log10-transformed breadth and depth values were compared by one-way ANOVA with Sidak's multiple comparisons tests. TCRdb took this table from immuneACCESS and kept in-frame rearrangements with V and J called. Such tables lack part of the clones; where checked against another copy, unresolved V genes explain under half of the gap, and the rest is unexplained. The V and J calls and the clone size are those of that table, but D and trimming were determined from the DNA. A total of about 140,000 clones appear in this sample, 90% to 95% of them only once. The ten biggest clones cover around 5.4% of the sample.

The sequenced sample was peripheral blood, obtained on day 0 of AZD1222 vaccination. The source of this sequence is an adult in good health. The V gene is TRBV6-5 and the J gene is TRBJ1-2; TRBD1 might be the D gene, on 6 matching bases. CDR3 loop: CASSPSGANYGYTF. The DNA is as follows: TGTGCCAGCAGTCCATCAGGGGCAAACTATGGCTACACCTTC.